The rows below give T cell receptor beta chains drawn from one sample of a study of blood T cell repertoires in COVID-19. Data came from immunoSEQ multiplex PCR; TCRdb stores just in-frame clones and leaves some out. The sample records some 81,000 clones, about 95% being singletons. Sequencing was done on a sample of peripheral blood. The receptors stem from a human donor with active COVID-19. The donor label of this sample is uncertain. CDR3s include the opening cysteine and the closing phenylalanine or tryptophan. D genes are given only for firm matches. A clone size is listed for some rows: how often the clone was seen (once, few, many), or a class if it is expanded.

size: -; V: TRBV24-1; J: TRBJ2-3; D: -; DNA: TGTGCCACCAGTGACAGGGAAACAGATACGCAGTATTTT; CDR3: CATSDRETDTQYF
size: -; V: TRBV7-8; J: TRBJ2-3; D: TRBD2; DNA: TGTGCCAGCAGCCCAGCAGCGGGAGTTTTGAATACGCAGTATTTT; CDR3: CASSPAAGVLNTQYF
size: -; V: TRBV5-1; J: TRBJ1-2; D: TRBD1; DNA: TGCGCCAGCAGCTTGGCGGGACAGGGTGTGGACGGCTACACCTTC; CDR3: CASSLAGQGVDGYTF
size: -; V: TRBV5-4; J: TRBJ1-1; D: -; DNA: TGTGCCAGCAGCACCTGGGGGGAGATTGAAGCTTTCTTT; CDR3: CASSTWGEIEAFF
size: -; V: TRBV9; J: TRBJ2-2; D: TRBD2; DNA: TGTGCCAGCAGCGTAGTTCGAGCGGGAGCCCCCGGGGAGCTGTTTTTT; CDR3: CASSVVRAGAPGELFF
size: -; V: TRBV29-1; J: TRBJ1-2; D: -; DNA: TGCAGCGTTGACAGGGGCGATGGCTACACCTTC; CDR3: CSVDRGDGYTF
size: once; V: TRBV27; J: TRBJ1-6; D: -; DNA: TGTGCCAGCAGACAGGATAATTCACCCCTCCACTTT; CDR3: CASRQDNSPLHF
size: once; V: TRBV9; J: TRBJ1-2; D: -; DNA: TGTGCCAGCAGCGTCGGGACACTTCCTAACTATGGCTACACCTTC; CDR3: CASSVGTLPNYGYTF
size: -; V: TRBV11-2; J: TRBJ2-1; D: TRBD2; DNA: TGTGCCAGCAGCGAAACTAGCGGGAGGGCGGATGAGCAGTTCTTC; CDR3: CASSETSGRADEQFF
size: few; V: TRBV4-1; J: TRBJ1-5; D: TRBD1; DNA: TGCGCCAGCAGCCAAGACCCGGGACAGGGGGCGAACCAGCCCCAGCATTTT; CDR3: CASSQDPGQGANQPQHF
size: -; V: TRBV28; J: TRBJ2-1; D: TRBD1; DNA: TGTGCCAGCGTAGGGACAGGGTACAATGAGCAGTTCTTC; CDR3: CASVGTGYNEQFF
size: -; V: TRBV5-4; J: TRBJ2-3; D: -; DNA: TGTGCCAGCAGCTTGGTATGGGGAGACACAGATACGCAGTATTTT; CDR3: CASSLVWGDTDTQYF
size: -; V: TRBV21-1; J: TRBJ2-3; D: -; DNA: TGTGCCAGCCCCAAGGGAGGGATCCTTGGGGGGGATACGCAGTATTTT; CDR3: CASPKGGILGGDTQYF
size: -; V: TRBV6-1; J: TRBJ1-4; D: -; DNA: TGTGCCAGCAGTGACCGGACAGTTAATGAAAAACTGTTTTTT; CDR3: CASSDRTVNEKLFF
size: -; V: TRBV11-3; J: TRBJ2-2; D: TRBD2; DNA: TGTGCCAGCAGCTTAGTACTAGCGGCGAACACCGGGGAGCTGTTTTTT; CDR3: CASSLVLAANTGELFF
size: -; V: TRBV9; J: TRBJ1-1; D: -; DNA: TGTGCCAGCAGCGTAGGGCAGGGAGGTACTGAAGCTTTCTTT; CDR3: CASSVGQGGTEAFF
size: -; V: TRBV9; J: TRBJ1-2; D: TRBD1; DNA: TGTGCCAGCAGCGTAGGATTGAACAGGGGGCAAGGCTACACCTTC; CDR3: CASSVGLNRGQGYTF
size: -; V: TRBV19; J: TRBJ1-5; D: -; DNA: TGTGCCAGTAGTATGTCTTTGGATGGGCGGGGGCAGCCCCAGCATTTT; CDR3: CASSMSLDGRGQPQHF
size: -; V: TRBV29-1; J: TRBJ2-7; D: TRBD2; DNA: TGCAGCGTTAAGGGACTAGCGGGTTACGAGCAGTACTTC; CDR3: CSVKGLAGYEQYF
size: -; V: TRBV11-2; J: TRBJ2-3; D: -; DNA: TGTGCCAGCAGTCCTGCGTTGAGGCGGGGCACAGATACGCAGTATTTT; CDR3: CASSPALRRGTDTQYF
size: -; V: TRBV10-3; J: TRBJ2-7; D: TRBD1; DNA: TGTGCCATCACCTCGGGGACAGGGGACTACGAGCAGTACTTC; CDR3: CAITSGTGDYEQYF
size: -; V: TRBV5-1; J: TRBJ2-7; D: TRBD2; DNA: TGCGCCAGCAGCTTGGAACTCGCGGGAGTAGGAGAGCAGTACTTC; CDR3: CASSLELAGVGEQYF
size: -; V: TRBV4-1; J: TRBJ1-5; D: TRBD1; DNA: TGCGCCAGCAGCTCAGGGAGGACAGGTCAGCCCCAGCATTTT; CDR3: CASSSGRTGQPQHF
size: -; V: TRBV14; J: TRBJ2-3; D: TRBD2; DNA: TGTGCCAGCAGCCCCGCCGGGGGGGGTAAGCAGTATTTT; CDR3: CASSPAGGGKQYF
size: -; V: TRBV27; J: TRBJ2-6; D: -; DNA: TGTGCCAGCAGTTCCAGTCGGGTCTCTGGTTCCAACGTCCTGACTTTC; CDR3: CASSSSRVSGSNVLTF